Presented here are 14 T cell receptor beta chains from one specimen sequenced in a study of graft-versus-host responses after intestinal transplantation. The data were produced by immunoSEQ multiplex PCR, yet TCRdb's version contains in-frame clones alone and is incomplete. The data contain around 10,000 clones, around 93% of them singletons. The material sequenced was PBMCs, taken roughly 64 days after transplant. These receptors originate from a human patient who received an intestinal transplant, so some T cells may come from the graft donor.

V gene TRBV5-1 combines with J gene TRBJ1-4, with 8 bases identical to TRBD1. CDR3 length: 16 amino acids. The trim removed 4 bases at V and 0 bases at J, leaving 5 bases unmatched. Germline CDR1 and CDR2: SGHRS and YFSETQ. In DNA form, the CDR3 reads TGCGCCAGCAGCCCTGGGGACAGGACAACTAATGAAAAACTGTTTTTT. Translation gives CASSPGDRTTNEKLFF.

The chain combines TRBV4-3 with TRBJ2-1; 12 positions match TRBD2. V dropped 1 base and J dropped 5; count of bases not matched to a gene: 6. Germline assignment: CDR1 LGHNA and CDR2 YSLEER. The CDR3 has 17 residues. The CDR3 sequence is CASSQGLAGGQNNEQFF. The CDR3 DNA sequence: TGCGCCAGCAGCCAAGGTCTAGCGGGAGGGCAAAACAATGAGCAGTTCTTC.

In regard to this clone: This same CDR3 is encoded by further DNA sequences in the sample. This chain links TRBV25-1 with TRBJ1-1, with D uncertain. CDR1 and CDR2 (germline): MGHDK, SYGVNS. The V and J ends lost 4 bases and 12 bases respectively, with 9 bases between them. This CDR3 is built from 10 residues. The CDR3 region is CASSGERPFF. CDR3 in DNA: TGTGCCAGCAGTGGTGAGAGGCCTTTCTTT.

The genes are TRBV28 and TRBJ1-2; D gene uncertain. This CDR3 is 12 amino acids long. Trimming shortened V by 2 bases and J by 8 bases, and 9 bases separated the two germline ends. Germline CDR1 MDHEN, CDR2 SYDVKM. CDR3 in DNA: TGTGCCAGCAGTTTACGAGGCTACGGCTACACCTTC. As protein: CASSLRGYGYTF.

The genes are TRBV9 and TRBJ1-1; 7 bases are shared with TRBD1. After removal of 4 bases from V and 6 bases from J, the junction contained 12 bases not matched to a gene. This CDR3 spans 15 amino acids. The germline CDR1 and CDR2 sequences are SGDLS and YYNGEE. This CDR3 reads CASSPPLGTASEAFF. For the CDR3, the DNA is TGTGCCAGCAGCCCGCCCCTGGGGACAGCTTCTGAAGCTTTCTTT.

The CDR3 here is CASSSTEFYGYTF. The DNA of the CDR3 is TGTGCCAGCAGTTCGACAGAATTTTATGGCTACACCTTC. J is TRBJ1-2 and V is TRBV7-9, with TRBD1 as a possible D gene (5 bases). Germline values: CDR1 SEHNR, CDR2 FQNEAQ (reference sequence). V shed 6 bases and J shed 5 bases, with 13 bases lying between them. The CDR3 covers 13 residues.

The count of this clone is one. The gene calls are TRBV11-2 and TRBJ2-7; a possible D gene is TRBD2 (6 bases). Germline V lookup: CDR1 SGHAT, CDR2 FQNNGV. Trimming pared 1 base from V and 6 bases from J, leaving 7 bases between. The CDR3 totals 12 residues. CDR3 nucleotide sequence: TGTGCCAGCAGCTTAGGGGGGGTCGAGCAGTACTTC. It specifies CASSLGGVEQYF.

V gene TRBV28 combines with J gene TRBJ1-1; no reliable D call. Germline CDR1 is MDHEN and CDR2 is SYDVKM. The germline V and J ends were trimmed by 10 bases and 0 bases, with 9 bases remaining between them. CDR3 size: 12 residues. The CDR3 protein is CATVEMNTEAFF. CDR3 nucleotide sequence: TGTGCCACCGTTGAGATGAACACTGAAGCTTTCTTT. The variable domain in full, with the rest retrieved from reference TRBV28 and TRBJ1-1, is DVKVTQSSRYLVKRTGEKVFLECVQDMDHENMFWYRQDPGLGLRLIYFSYDVKMKEKGDIPEGYSVSREKKERFSLILESASTNQTSMYLCATVEMNTEAFFGQGTRLTVV.

The chain recombines TRBV13 with TRBJ1-3; D may be TRBD1 (6 bases). This CDR3 has 18 residues. Germline V gene lookup returns CDR1 PRHDT and CDR2 FYEKMQ (reference sequence). Deletions cut 2 bases from V and 4 bases from J, with 21 bases between. The CDR3 nucleotides are TGTGCCAGCAGCTTAATAGGGGGTAGGGGCTCGGGAGGAAACACCATATATTTT. Amino acid sequence: CASSLIGGRGSGGNTIYF.

CDR3 amino acids: CASSLAGAKNIQYF. The CDR3 nucleotides read TGTGCCAGCAGTCTAGCGGGAGCCAAAAACATTCAGTACTTC. The chain recombines TRBV27 with TRBJ2-4; 8 bases line up with TRBD2. From germline, CDR1 is MNHEY and CDR2 SMNVEV (reference sequence). V gave up 5 bases and J gave up 0 bases; unmatched junction bases: 0. The CDR3 covers 14 residues.

The J gene is TRBJ2-7, the V gene TRBV27; TRBD2 matches 7 bases. Germline V CDR1 and CDR2: MNHEY, SMNVEV (reference sequence). Trimming took 0 bases from V and 5 from J; bases not matched to a gene: 7. The CDR3 consists of 15 residues. The DNA for the CDR3 is TGTGCCAGCAGTTTATCCGGACTAGGTGCCAACGAGCAGTACTTC. It is translated as CASSLSGLGANEQYF.

The CDR3 DNA follows: TGTGCCAGCAGTGACAGGGTTTACTACGAGCAGTACTTC. As protein: CASSDRVYYEQYF. V and J are TRBV6-1 and TRBJ2-7; weak D call: TRBD1 (5 bases). Germline V gene lookup returns CDR1 MNHNS and CDR2 SASEGT. The V end was cut by 3 bases, the J end by 3 bases, with 9 bases between. The CDR3 length is 13 residues.

This chain uses TRBV25-1 with TRBJ2-3; no clear D gene. This CDR3 region has 17 residues. Germline V lookup: CDR1 MGHDK, CDR2 SYGVNS. Trimming took off 5 bases at V and 1 base at J, with 19 bases between the two ends. DNA of the CDR3: TGTGCCAGCAGTTTATCTAGGTTGTCAAATTGCACAGATACGCAGTATTTT. Amino acid sequence: CASSLSRLSNCTDTQYF.

V gene TRBV6-1 combines with J gene TRBJ1-1; a weak D match, TRBD1 (6 bases). Germline V gives CDR1 MNHNS, CDR2 SASEGT. Trimming took 5 bases from V and 5 from J, leaving 9 bases between them. This CDR3 is 12 amino acids long. The CDR3 DNA sequence: TGTGCCAGCAGTCAGGGGTCGACTGAAGCTTTCTTT. Its protein is CASSQGSTEAFF.